This TCR beta chain was sequenced for a study of chemoradiotherapy in HPV16-positive cancers. In the case of this clone: Its antigen is currently unknown.

The CDR3 is made up of 15 amino acids. The germline V gene encodes CDR1 KGHSH and CDR2 LQKENI. Trimming removed 1 base from V and 0 bases from J, with 7 bases in between. Here immunoSEQ multiplex PCR was the method, and the copy in TCRdb shows in-frame clones only, minus some. The table lists roughly 16,000 clones, more than 75% of them singletons, with 10% to 11% in the top ten. Study conclusions and caveats: During treatment, candidate HPV-specific clones and E7-related motifs expanded in tumor. Better recurrence-free survival went with HPV-responsive T-cell expansion in HPV16-positive patients.

Repertoires were sampled repeatedly during chemoradiotherapy. The clonotype originates from a human donor with HPV-associated anogenital cancer. The V and J genes are TRBV18 and TRBJ1-3, with D possibly TRBD1 on 6 matching bases. Collection took place from a patient who underwent chemoradiotherapy. The CDR3 is CASSPQGGSGNTIYF. In DNA, the CDR3 is TGTGCCAGCTCACCACAGGGGGGCTCTGGAAACACCATATATTTT.